This T cell receptor beta chain was obtained from a study of sequential checkpoint blockade in melanoma. Sequenced by immunoSEQ multiplex PCR; TCRdb stores in-frame clones only, minus some. The repertoire has fewer than 15,000 clones, roughly 86% of them found once; the top ten carry about a quarter. Germline loops: CDR1 SEHNR, CDR2 FQNEAQ (reference sequence). This CDR3 has 15 amino acids. V was pared by 1 base and J by 3 bases, with 13 bases between. Specified treatment: randomized to nivolumab then ipilimumab (arm A) or the reverse (arm B). The chain employs TRBV7-9 and TRBJ2-7; D is ambiguous. The sample here was CD8+ T cells sorted from blood (inferred from file names), taken from a patient given nivolumab and ipilimumab in sequence. The sequence came from a human donor with melanoma. The CDR3 loop is CASSLGLAKSYEQYF. The CDR3 DNA reads TGTGCCAGCAGCTTAGGGTTAGCCAAGAGCTACGAGCAGTACTTC.